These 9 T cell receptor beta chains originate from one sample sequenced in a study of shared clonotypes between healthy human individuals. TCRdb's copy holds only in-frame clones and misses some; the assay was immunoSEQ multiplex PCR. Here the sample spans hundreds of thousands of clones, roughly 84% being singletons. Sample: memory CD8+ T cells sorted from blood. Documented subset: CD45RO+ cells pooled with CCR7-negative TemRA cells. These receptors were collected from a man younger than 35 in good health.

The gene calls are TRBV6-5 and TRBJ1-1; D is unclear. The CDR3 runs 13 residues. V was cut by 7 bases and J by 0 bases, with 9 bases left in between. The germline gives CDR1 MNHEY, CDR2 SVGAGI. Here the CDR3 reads CASMASLNTEAFF. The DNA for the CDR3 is TGTGCCAGCATGGCCAGCTTGAACACTGAAGCTTTCTTT.

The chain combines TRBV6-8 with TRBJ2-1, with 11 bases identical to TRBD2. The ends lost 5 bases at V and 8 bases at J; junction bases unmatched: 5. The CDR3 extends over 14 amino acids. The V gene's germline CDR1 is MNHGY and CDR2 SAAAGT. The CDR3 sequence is CASSPLAGGHEQFF. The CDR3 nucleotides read TGTGCCAGCAGTCCTCTAGCGGGAGGACATGAGCAGTTCTTC.

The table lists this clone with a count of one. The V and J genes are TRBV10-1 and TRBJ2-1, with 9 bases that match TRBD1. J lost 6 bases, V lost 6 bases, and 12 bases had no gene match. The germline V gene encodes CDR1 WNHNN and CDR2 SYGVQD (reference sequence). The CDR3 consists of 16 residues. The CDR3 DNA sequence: TGCGCCAGCAGCGACCATTGGGACAGGGATCCCAATGAGCAGTTCTTC. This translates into CASSDHWDRDPNEQFF.

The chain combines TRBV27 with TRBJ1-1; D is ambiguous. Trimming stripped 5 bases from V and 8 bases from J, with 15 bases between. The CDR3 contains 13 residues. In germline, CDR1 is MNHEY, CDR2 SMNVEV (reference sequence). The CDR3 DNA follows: TGTGCCAGCAGTGTGGGTCCCTGGACCGAAGCTTTCTTT. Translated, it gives CASSVGPWTEAFF.

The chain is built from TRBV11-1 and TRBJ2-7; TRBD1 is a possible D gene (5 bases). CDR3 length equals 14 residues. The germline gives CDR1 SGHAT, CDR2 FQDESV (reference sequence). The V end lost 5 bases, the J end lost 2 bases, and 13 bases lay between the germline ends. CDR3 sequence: CASSQTESAYEQYF. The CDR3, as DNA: TGTGCCAGCAGCCAGACAGAGAGCGCCTACGAGCAGTACTTC.

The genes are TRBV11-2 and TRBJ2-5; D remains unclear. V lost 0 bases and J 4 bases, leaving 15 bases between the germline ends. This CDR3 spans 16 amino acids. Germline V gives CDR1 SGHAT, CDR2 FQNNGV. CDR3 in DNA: TGTGCCAGCAGCTTAGAAAGATTCTTGGGTTTAGAGACCCAGTACTTC. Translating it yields CASSLERFLGLETQYF.

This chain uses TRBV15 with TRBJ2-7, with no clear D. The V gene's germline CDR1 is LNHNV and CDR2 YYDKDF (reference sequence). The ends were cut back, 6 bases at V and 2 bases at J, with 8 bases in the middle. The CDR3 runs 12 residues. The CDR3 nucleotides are TGTGCCACCAGTGGCCTCACCTACGAGCAGTACTTC. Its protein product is CATSGLTYEQYF.

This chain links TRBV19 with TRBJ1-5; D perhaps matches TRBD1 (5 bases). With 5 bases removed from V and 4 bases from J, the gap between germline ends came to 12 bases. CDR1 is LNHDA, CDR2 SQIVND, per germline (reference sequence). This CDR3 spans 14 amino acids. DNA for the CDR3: TGTGCCAGTAGTTTTCAGGGCGTGAATCAGCCCCAGCATTTT. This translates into CASSFQGVNQPQHF.

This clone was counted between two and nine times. The CDR3 sequence: CASSERGGSPLHF. The CDR3 DNA is TGTGCCAGTAGTGAAAGGGGAGGTTCACCCCTCCACTTT. The chain joins TRBV19 to TRBJ1-6, with a possible D match to TRBD1 (5 bases). Trimming shortened V by 5 bases and J by 9 bases, and 11 bases separated the two germline ends. Germline V gene data show CDR1 as LNHDA and CDR2 as SQIVND (reference sequence). This CDR3 contains 13 residues.